Listed below are T cell receptor beta chains from one sample, sequenced in a study of blood T cell repertoires in COVID-19. Profiling relied on immunoSEQ multiplex PCR, and the TCRdb table lists in-frame clones only, not all of them. The sample consists of fewer than 500,000 clones, around 91% of them appearing once. The sequenced material came from PBMCs or T cells enriched from blood (not recorded which). The receptors originated from a man aged 25-40 years who had recovered from COVID-19. CDR3s include the opening cysteine and the closing phenylalanine or tryptophan. The order of the fields is D gene, clone size, J gene, V gene, CDR3 DNA, CDR3 protein. A D gene is named only where the DNA matches it firmly. Clone sizes are given selectively: once, few, many, or a class where the clone is expanded.

NA NA TRBJ2-3 TRBV7-3 TGTGCCAGCAGCTTAACCCGGGCAGATACGCAGTATTTT CASSLTRADTQYF
TRBD2 few TRBJ2-2 TRBV5-1 TGCGCCAGCAGCGATCGACTAGCGGGAGCCGGGGCCGGGGAGCTGTTTTTT CASSDRLAGAGAGELFF
TRBD1 once TRBJ1-2 TRBV5-1 TGCGCCAGCAGCCTCCGGACAGGGAGGTATGGCTACACCTTC CASSLRTGRYGYTF
NA NA TRBJ2-7 TRBV7-7 TGTGCTAGCAGCCCGGAGGGGGGGAGTTACGAGCAGTACTTC CASSPEGGSYEQYF
TRBD2 NA TRBJ2-7 TRBV9 TGTGCCAGCAGCCCTGGGGGGGTCCGGTACGACGAGCAGTACTTC CASSPGGVRYDEQYF
TRBD1 NA TRBJ2-7 TRBV9 TGTGCCAGCAGCGCAGGGGACAGGGCCTCCTACGAGCAGTACTTC CASSAGDRASYEQYF
TRBD2 NA TRBJ2-7 TRBV25-1 TGTGCCAGCAGTATAGCGGGAGTAAGCTACGAGCAGTACTTC CASSIAGVSYEQYF
NA NA TRBJ2-7 TRBV4-1 TGCGCCAGCAGCCAAGTCGGCAGGGACTACGAGCAGTACTTC CASSQVGRDYEQYF
NA NA TRBJ2-2 TRBV12-3/TRBV12-4 TGTGCCAGCAGCCCAGGCCGCACCGGGGAGCTGTTTTTT CASSPGRTGELFF
NA NA TRBJ2-2 TRBV20-1 TGCAGTGTTTCATCGGCCGGGGAGCTGTTTTTT CSVSSAGELFF
NA NA TRBJ1-5 TRBV19 TGTGCCAGTACCTTCACGGGGGGCAATCAGCCCCAGCATTTT CASTFTGGNQPQHF
NA NA TRBJ2-2 TRBV7-8 TGTGCCAGCACTCAGGGTTGGTCCGGGGAGCTGTTTTTT CASTQGWSGELFF
TRBD2 NA TRBJ2-3 TRBV28 TGTGCCAGCAGTCCCGGACTAGCGGGAGTACCGCAGTATTTT CASSPGLAGVPQYF
TRBD1 NA TRBJ1-5 TRBV7-8 TGTGCCAGCAGCTTAGAGCAGGGGGCGTTAAATCAGCCCCAGCATTTT CASSLEQGALNQPQHF
NA NA TRBJ1-2 TRBV27 TGTGCCAGCAGTTTAGACAGGAACTATGGCTACACCTTC CASSLDRNYGYTF
NA NA TRBJ1-1 TRBV5-6 TGTGCCAGCAGCGCAACAAGTGAAGCTTTCTTT CASSATSEAFF
TRBD1 NA TRBJ1-1 TRBV3-1/TRBV3-2 TGTGCCAGCGGGGACAGGGGCGGAGGCACTGAAGCTTTCTTT CASGDRGGGTEAFF
NA NA TRBJ2-3 TRBV29-1 TGCAGCGTTTCGGGGGGCGGCCACACAGATACGCAGTATTTT CSVSGGGHTDTQYF
NA NA TRBJ2-7 TRBV5-1 TGCGCCAGCAGCTTGGGCGGCAGTAGCTCCTACGAGCAGTACTTC CASSLGGSSSYEQYF
NA NA TRBJ1-1 TRBV6-5 TGTGCCAGCAGCCGGGACATTGTTTTTAGCACTGAAGCTTTCTTT CASSRDIVFSTEAFF
NA few TRBJ2-1 TRBV7-9 TGTGCCAGCAGCCCAGCTCAGGGCGGAGAGCAGTTCTTC CASSPAQGGEQFF
NA once TRBJ1-4 TRBV7-8 TGTGCCAGCAGCTTGAGGCGGGCAACTAATGAAAAACTGTTTTTT CASSLRRATNEKLFF
NA NA TRBJ1-2 TRBV5-4 TGTGCCAGCAGCTTGGGCCTAGGGGGGGTTGTCGGCTATGGCTACACCTTC CASSLGLGGVVGYGYTF
NA NA TRBJ1-5 TRBV7-9 TGTGCCAGCAGCTCCGGGACAACCAGCAATCAGCCCCAGCATTTT CASSSGTTSNQPQHF
TRBD2 NA TRBJ2-7 TRBV3-1/TRBV3-2 TGTGCCAGCAGCCAAGTTGAACCGGGACTACCGCCCTACGAGCAGTACTTC CASSQVEPGLPPYEQYF
NA NA TRBJ2-5 TRBV3-1/TRBV3-2 TGTGCCAGCAGCCAAGTTAGACAGTCTCAAGAGACCCAGTACTTC CASSQVRQSQETQYF
TRBD1 NA TRBJ2-1 TRBV7-3 TGTGCCAGCAGTCCTGGGACAGGGGGCAATGAGCAGTTCTTC CASSPGTGGNEQFF
NA NA TRBJ2-5 TRBV24-1 TGTGCCACCAGTGCAGGGTTCGAGACCCAGTACTTC CATSAGFETQYF
NA NA TRBJ2-3 TRBV28 TGTGCCAGCAGTTTGAGGTCCACAGATACGCAGTATTTT CASSLRSTDTQYF
TRBD2 NA TRBJ2-2 TRBV3-1/TRBV3-2 TGTGCCAGCAGCCAAGGGGTCGCTAGCGGGAGAGGCACCGGGGAGCTGTTTTTT CASSQGVASGRGTGELFF
TRBD1 once TRBJ1-1 TRBV6-6 TGTGCCAGCAGGCGACAGGGGACTGAAGCTTTCTTT CASRRQGTEAFF
NA NA TRBJ2-7 TRBV27 TGTGCCAGCAGTCGGGGTCTAGAACCTTACGAGCAGTACTTC CASSRGLEPYEQYF
TRBD1 NA TRBJ1-1 TRBV10-3 TGTGCCATCAGTCCAGCGGGACAGGGATTCCCTGAAGCTTTCTTT CAISPAGQGFPEAFF
TRBD1 NA TRBJ1-5 TRBV7-6 TGTGCCAGCAGCACGGGACAGGGCAGCAATCAGCCCCAGCATTTT CASSTGQGSNQPQHF
NA NA TRBJ1-5 TRBV30 TGTGCCTGGAGCGGGGTGGGTCAGCCCCAGCATTTT CAWSGVGQPQHF
NA NA TRBJ2-1 TRBV29-1 TGCAGCGCTGCAGACCTCGACAATGAGCAGTTCTTC CSAADLDNEQFF
NA NA TRBJ1-4 TRBV11-2 TGTGCCAGCAGCTTCAGTAATGAAAAACTGTTTTTT CASSFSNEKLFF
NA NA TRBJ2-5 TRBV19 TGTGCCAGTAGTGTAAGAGGATCGACCCCGCGAGAGACCCAGTACTTC CASSVRGSTPRETQYF
TRBD1 NA TRBJ1-5 TRBV28 TGTGCCACTGATAGGGGGCCTCAGCCCCAGCATTTT CATDRGPQPQHF
NA NA TRBJ2-3 TRBV27 TGTGCCAGCAGTTTTAGTCGTCGAGGATCTAGCACAGATACGCAGTATTTT CASSFSRRGSSTDTQYF
NA once TRBJ2-2 TRBV7-8 TGTGCCAGCAGCTTAATCCCAGGGCGGAGCACCGGGGAGCTGTTTTTT CASSLIPGRSTGELFF
NA once TRBJ1-1 TRBV19 TGTGCCAGTAGTAACCTACAGGGAATGAACACTGAAGCTTTCTTT CASSNLQGMNTEAFF
NA NA TRBJ1-2 TRBV29-1 TGCAGCGTTGGGGCCACTCGCTATGGCTACACCTTC CSVGATRYGYTF
NA NA TRBJ2-7 TRBV7-8 TGTGCCAGCAGCTTAGCAACGCGGCTCCTTGGGGAGCAGTACTTC CASSLATRLLGEQYF
TRBD1 NA TRBJ2-2 TRBV2 TGTGCCAGCATAGGGACAGGGGACACCGGGGAGCTGTTTTTT CASIGTGDTGELFF